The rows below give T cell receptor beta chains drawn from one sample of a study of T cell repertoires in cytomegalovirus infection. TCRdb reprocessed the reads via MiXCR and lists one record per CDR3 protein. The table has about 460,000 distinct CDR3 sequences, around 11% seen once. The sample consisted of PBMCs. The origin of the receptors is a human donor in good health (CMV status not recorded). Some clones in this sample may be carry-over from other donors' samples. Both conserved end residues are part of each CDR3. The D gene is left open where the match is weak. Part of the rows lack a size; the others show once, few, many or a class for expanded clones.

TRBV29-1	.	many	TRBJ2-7	TGCAGCGTGCAAAGGTCAGGTTACGAGCAGTACTTC	CSVQRSGYEQYF
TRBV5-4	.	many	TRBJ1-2	TGTGCCCTAACGGGTCACGGGCAAGCTAACTATGGCTACACCTTC	CALTGHGQANYGYTF
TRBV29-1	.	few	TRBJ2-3	TGCAGCGTTGAGGGGGCGTCTTTGGATACGCAGTATTTT	CSVEGASLDTQYF
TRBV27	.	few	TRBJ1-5	TGTGCCAGCAGTTTAGGGCAGTTCAATCAGCCCCAGCATTTT	CASSLGQFNQPQHF
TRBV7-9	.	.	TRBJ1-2	TGTGCCAGCAGTTTAAAAGGAGGGGGTGAGGATGGCTACACCTTC	CASSLKGGGEDGYTF
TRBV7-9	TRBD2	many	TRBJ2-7	TGTGCCAGCAGCAGAGATGGACTAGCGGGAGATGGGGTGCAGTACTTC	CASSRDGLAGDGVQYF
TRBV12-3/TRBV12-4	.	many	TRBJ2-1	TGTGCCAGCAGGAATTTTCTACGCGGGGTAGAAAACAATGAGCAGTTCTTC	CASRNFLRGVENNEQFF
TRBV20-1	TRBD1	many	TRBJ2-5	TGCAGTGCAACACAACAGGGGACCTACCAAGAGACCCAGTACTTC	CSATQQGTYQETQYF
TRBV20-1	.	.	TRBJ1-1	TGCAGTGCCGGCCTTCGGACAGCCTTCGGCACTGAAGCTTTCTTT	CSAGLRTAFGTEAFF
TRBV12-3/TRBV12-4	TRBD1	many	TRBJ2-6	TGTGCCAGCATGGGACAGAACTCTGGGGCCAACGTCCTGACTTTC	CASMGQNSGANVLTF
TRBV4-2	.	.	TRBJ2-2	TGTGCCAGCAGCCAGGCGCCGACGAACACCGGGGAGCTGTTTTTT	CASSQAPTNTGELFF
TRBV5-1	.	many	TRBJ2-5	TGCGCCAGCAGCCCGGCGGCTCAGGGAGAGACCCAGTACTTC	CASSPAAQGETQYF
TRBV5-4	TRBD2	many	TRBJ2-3	TGTGCCAGCAGCCACCAGGGACTAGCGGGAGGGCCTCGAGATACGCAGTATTTT	CASSHQGLAGGPRDTQYF
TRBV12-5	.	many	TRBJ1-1	TGTGCTACGGGGGTAATGAACACTGAAGCTTTCTTT	CATGVMNTEAFF
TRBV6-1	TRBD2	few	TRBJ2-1	TGTGCCAGCAGACATAGCGGGGGTCGGGATGAGCAGTTCTTC	CASRHSGGRDEQFF
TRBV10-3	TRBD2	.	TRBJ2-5	TGTGCCATCAGTGAAGTCGGCCTAGCGGTCGGACAGACCCAGTACTTC	CAISEVGLAVGQTQYF
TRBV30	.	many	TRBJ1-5	TGTGCCTGGAGTGTAGGAGGGGGTAGCAATCAGCCCCAGCATTTT	CAWSVGGGSNQPQHF
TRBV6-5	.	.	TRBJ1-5	TGTGCCAGCAGTGACAGGAGCTATCAGCCCCAGCATTTT	CASSDRSYQPQHF
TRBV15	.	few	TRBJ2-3	TGTGCCACCTCCGGCACGTTAAGGGATACGCAGTATTTT	CATSGTLRDTQYF
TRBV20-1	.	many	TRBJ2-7	TGCAGTGCTAGACGTGAGGTCGGCGAGCAGTACTTC	CSARREVGEQYF
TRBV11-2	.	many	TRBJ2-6	TGTGCCAGCAGCTTCACGGGTGGGGGGTCTGGGGCCAACGTCCTGACTTTC	CASSFTGGGSGANVLTF
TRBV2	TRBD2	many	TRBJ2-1	TGTGCCAGCAGTGGGCCTAGCGGGACCTACAATGAGCAGTTCTTC	CASSGPSGTYNEQFF
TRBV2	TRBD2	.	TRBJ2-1	TGTGCCAGCAGGCCCGGACTAGCGGACTCCTACAATGAGCAGTTCTTC	CASRPGLADSYNEQFF
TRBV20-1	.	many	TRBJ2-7	TGCAGTGCTAGAGATTCCTCTAGGATGAAGGGGGAGCAGTACTTC	CSARDSSRMKGEQYF
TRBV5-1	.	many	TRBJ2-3	TGCGCCAGCAGCCCCACAGGAGATAGCACAGATACGCAGTATTTT	CASSPTGDSTDTQYF
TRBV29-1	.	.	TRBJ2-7	TGCAGCGTTGCCCCGGGCTTCAGCTCCTACGAGCAGTACTTC	CSVAPGFSSYEQYF
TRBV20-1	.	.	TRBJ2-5	TGCAGTGCTAGCCGGGAGTCGAAGGAGACCCAGTACTTC	CSASRESKETQYF
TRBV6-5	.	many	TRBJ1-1	TGTGCCAGCAGTTACAAAACACAGAACACTGAAGCTTTCTTT	CASSYKTQNTEAFF
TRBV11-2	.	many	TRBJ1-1	TGTGCCAGCAGCTTGTGGGACCCAAAGAACACTGAAGCTTTCTTT	CASSLWDPKNTEAFF
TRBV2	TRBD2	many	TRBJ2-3	TGTGCCAGCAGTAGAGCGGGATTCACAGATACGCAGTATTTT	CASSRAGFTDTQYF
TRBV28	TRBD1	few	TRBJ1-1	TGTGCCAGCAGTTACGGACAGGGTCTATCGAACACTGAAGCTTTCTTT	CASSYGQGLSNTEAFF
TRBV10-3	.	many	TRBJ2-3	TGTGCCATCAGTGAGTCGGGGGGAGCTAATACGCAGTATTTT	CAISESGGANTQYF
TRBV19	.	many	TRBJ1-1	TGTGCCAGTAATGCACTACCGGGACAAGCGAGGACTGAAGCTTTCTTT	CASNALPGQARTEAFF
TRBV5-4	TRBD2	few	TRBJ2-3	TGTGCCAGCAGCAAACGACTAGCGGCAATAACAGATACGCAGTATTTT	CASSKRLAAITDTQYF
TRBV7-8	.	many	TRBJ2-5	TGTGCCAGCAGCATCAGGGGTTCCCAGTACTTC	CASSIRGSQYF
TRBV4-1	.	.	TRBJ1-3	TGCGCCAGCAGCCAAGATGCGGGGGGGCTTTATTCTGGAAACACCATATATTTT	CASSQDAGGLYSGNTIYF
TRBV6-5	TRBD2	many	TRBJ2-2	TGTGCCAGCAGTTTGGGGGGGACTAGCGGTACCGGGGAGCTGTTTTTT	CASSLGGTSGTGELFF
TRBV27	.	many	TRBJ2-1	TGTGCCAGCAGTTTGGTTAGCGCGAGAAGAAATGAGCAGTTCTTC	CASSLVSARRNEQFF
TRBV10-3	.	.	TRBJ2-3	TGTGCCATCAGTGGGGGCTTTGGCACAGATACGCAGTATTTT	CAISGGFGTDTQYF
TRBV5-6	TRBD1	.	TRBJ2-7	TGTGCCAGCAGCCCGGACAGGAGGACCTACGAGCAGTACTTC	CASSPDRRTYEQYF
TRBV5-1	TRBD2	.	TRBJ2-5	TGCGCCAGCAGCTTGTTGGGGACTAGCGGGGCCCAAGAGACCCAGTACTTC	CASSLLGTSGAQETQYF
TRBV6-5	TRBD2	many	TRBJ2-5	TGTGCCAGCAGTTACGCAGGGACTAGCGGCCTACAAGAGACCCAGTACTTC	CASSYAGTSGLQETQYF
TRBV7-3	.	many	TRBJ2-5	TGTGCCAGCAGCGCTGGGACCGAGAAAGAGACCCAGTACTTC	CASSAGTEKETQYF
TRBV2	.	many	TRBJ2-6	TGTGCCAGCAGAGACCAAAGCTCTGGGGCCAACGTCCTGACTTTC	CASRDQSSGANVLTF
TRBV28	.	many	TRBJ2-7	TGTGCCAGCAGTTTAGGACAAGACTACGAGCAGTACTTC	CASSLGQDYEQYF
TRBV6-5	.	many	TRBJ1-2	TGTGCCAGCAGTTTCGGGTCAGGGTACCTCTATGGCTACACCTTC	CASSFGSGYLYGYTF
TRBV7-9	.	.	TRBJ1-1	TGTGCCAGCAGCTTAGCGCGGGCGGCGAACACTGAAGCTTTCTTT	CASSLARAANTEAFF
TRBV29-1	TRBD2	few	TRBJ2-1	TGCAGCGTTTATCGACTAGCGGGAGACAATGAGCAGTTCTTC	CSVYRLAGDNEQFF
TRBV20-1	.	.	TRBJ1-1	TGCAGTGCTAGAGACCAATGGGAGGCAGCTTTCTTT	CSARDQWEAAFF
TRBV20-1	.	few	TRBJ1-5	TGCAGTGCTAGAGATTCGGGGCGTTATAGCAATCAGCCCCAGCATTTT	CSARDSGRYSNQPQHF
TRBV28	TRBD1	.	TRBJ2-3	TGTGCCAGCAGTCCTGGGACAGGGGGATGGGATACGCAGTATTTT	CASSPGTGGWDTQYF